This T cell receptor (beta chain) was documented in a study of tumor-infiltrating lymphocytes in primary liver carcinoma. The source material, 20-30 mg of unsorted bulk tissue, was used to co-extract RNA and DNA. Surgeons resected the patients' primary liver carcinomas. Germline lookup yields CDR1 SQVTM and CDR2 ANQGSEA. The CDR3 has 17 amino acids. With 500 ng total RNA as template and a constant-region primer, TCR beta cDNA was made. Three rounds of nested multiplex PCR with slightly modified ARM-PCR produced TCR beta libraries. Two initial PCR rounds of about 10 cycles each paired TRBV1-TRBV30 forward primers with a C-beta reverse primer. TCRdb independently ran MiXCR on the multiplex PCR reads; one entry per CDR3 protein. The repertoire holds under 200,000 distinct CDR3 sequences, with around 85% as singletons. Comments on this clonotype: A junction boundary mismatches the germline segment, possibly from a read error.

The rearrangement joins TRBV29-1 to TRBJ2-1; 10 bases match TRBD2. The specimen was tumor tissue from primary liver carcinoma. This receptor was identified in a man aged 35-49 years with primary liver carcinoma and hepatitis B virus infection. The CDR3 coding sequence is TGCAGCCTTGAAGTTGGGCCAGCGGGAGGGGTCTACAAAGAGCAGTTCTTC. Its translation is CSLEVGPAGGVYKEQFF.